This T cell receptor (beta chain) was sequenced in a study of technical replicates of blood from a few donors. After removal of 2 bases from V and 2 bases from J, the junction contained 4 bases not matched to a gene. The CDR3 has 15 residues. Germline V gene lookup returns CDR1 LNHDA and CDR2 SQIVND (reference sequence). Sequencing used immunoSEQ multiplex PCR; TCRdb keeps in-frame clones, though not all of them. The sample holds approximately 85,000 clones, approximately 93% seen once. This chain connects TRBV19 to TRBJ2-7; 9 bases match TRBD1. The sequenced sample was T cells isolated from PBMCs. The clonotype was recovered from a human donor in good health. The CDR3 spells CASSITGTGPYEQYF. The CDR3 DNA sequence: TGTGCCAGTAGTATAACCGGGACAGGGCCCTACGAGCAGTACTTC.